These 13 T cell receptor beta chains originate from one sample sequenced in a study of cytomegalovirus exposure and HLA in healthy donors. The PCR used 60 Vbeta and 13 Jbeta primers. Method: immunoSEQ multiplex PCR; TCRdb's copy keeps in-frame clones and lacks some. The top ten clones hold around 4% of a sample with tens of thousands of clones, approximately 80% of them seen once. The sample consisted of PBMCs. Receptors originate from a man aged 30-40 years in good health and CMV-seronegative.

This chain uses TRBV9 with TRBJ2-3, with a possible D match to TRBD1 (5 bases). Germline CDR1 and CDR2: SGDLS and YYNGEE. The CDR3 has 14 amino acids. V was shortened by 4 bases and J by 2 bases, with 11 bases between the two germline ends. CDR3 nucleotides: TGTGCCAGCAGCCCTCGGACATACACAGATACGCAGTATTTT. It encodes CASSPRTYTDTQYF.

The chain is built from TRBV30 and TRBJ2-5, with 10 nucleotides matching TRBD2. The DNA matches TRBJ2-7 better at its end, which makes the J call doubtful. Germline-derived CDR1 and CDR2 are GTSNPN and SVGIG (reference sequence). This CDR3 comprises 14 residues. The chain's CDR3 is CAWSMGLAGDEQYF. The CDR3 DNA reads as TGTGCCTGGAGTATGGGGCTAGCGGGAGACGAGCAGTACTTC.

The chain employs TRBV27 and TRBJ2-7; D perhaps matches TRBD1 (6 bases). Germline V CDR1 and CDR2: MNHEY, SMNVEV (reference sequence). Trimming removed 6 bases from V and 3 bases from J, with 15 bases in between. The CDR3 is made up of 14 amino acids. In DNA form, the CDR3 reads TGTGCCAGCAGCAGGGCAGGGGAAAACTACGAGCAGTACTTC. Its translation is CASSRAGENYEQYF.

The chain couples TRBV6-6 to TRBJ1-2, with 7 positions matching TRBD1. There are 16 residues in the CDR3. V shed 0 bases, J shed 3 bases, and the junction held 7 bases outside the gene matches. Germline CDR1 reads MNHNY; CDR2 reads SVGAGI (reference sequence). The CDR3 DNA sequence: TGTGCCAGCAGTTACTCGAGAGGGGGCGGGGACTATGGCTACACCTTC. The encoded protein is CASSYSRGGGDYGYTF.

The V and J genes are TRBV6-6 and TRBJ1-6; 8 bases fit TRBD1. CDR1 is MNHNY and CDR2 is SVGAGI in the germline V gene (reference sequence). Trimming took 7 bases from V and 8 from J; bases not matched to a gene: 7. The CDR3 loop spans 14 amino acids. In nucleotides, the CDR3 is TGTGCCAGCACCGTAACAGGGGGGGATTCACCCCTCCACTTT. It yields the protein CASTVTGGDSPLHF.

The CDR3, as DNA: TGTGCCAGCAGCCCCGAGGGACTACCGTACCAAGAGACCCAGTACTTC. This translates into CASSPEGLPYQETQYF. The chain links TRBV9 to TRBJ2-5, with TRBD2 matching 7 bases. Unmatched junction bases numbered 9, after V lost 4 bases and J lost 0 bases. The CDR3 has 16 residues. In germline, CDR1 is SGDLS, CDR2 YYNGEE.

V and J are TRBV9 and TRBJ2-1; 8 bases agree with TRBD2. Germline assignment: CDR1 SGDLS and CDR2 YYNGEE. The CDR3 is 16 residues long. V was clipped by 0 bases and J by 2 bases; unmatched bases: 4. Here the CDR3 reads CASSVGGTRTYNEQFF. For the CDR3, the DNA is TGTGCCAGCAGCGTAGGAGGGACTAGGACCTACAATGAGCAGTTCTTC.

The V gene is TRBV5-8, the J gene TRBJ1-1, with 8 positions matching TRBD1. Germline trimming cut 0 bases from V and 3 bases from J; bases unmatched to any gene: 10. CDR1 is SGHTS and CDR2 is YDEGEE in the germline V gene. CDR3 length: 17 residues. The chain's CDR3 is CASSLAQGASKDTEAFF. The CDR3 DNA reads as TGTGCCAGCAGCTTGGCCCAGGGGGCGTCGAAAGACACTGAAGCTTTCTTT.

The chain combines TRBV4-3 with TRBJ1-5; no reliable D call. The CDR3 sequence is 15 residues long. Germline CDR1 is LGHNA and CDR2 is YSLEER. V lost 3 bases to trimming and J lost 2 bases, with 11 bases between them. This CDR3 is CASSQGLGGNQPQHF. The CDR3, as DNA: TGCGCCAGCAGCCAGGGCCTCGGGGGCAATCAGCCCCAGCATTTT.

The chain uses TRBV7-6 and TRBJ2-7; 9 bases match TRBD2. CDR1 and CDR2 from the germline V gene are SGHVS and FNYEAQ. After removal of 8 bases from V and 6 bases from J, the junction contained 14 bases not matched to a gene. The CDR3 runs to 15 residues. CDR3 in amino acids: CASGETSGSSGEQYF. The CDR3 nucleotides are TGTGCCAGCGGCGAGACTAGCGGAAGCTCTGGCGAGCAGTACTTC.

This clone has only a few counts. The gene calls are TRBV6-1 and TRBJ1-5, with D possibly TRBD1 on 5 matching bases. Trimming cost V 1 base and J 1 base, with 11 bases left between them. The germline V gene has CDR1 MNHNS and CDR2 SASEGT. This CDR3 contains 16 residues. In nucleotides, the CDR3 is TGTGCCAGCAGTGAAGAAGTGGGGGGAAGCAATCAGCCCCAGCATTTT. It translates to CASSEEVGGSNQPQHF.

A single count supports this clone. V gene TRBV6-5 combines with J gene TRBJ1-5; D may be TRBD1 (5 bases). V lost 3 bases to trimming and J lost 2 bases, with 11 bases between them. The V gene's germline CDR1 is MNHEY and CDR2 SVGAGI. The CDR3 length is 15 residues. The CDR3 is CASSYGPGGNQPQHF. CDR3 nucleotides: TGTGCCAGCAGTTATGGACCGGGGGGCAATCAGCCCCAGCATTTT.

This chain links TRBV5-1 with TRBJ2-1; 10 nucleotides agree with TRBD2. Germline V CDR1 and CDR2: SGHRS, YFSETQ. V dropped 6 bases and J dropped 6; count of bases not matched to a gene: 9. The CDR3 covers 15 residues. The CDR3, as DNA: TGCGCCAGCATGCTAGCGGGAGCGAGGACCAATGAGCAGTTCTTC. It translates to CASMLAGARTNEQFF. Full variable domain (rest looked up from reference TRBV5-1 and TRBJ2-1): KAGVTQTPRYLIKTRGQQVTLSCSPISGHRSVSWYQQTPGQGLQFLFEYFSETQRNKGNFPGRFSGRQFSNSRSEMNVSTLELGDSALYLCASMLAGARTNEQFFGPGTRLTVL.